The TCR beta chain under discussion was sequenced for a study of T cell repertoires in cytomegalovirus infection. Background on the study: Indicated by public TCR beta signatures were CMV infection and matching HLA type. Points from the study as a whole: Cumulated frequencies of public TCR beta families served to identify carriers of CMV plus the relevant HLA. HLA-C-restricted CMV-specific TCR beta clonotypes prevailed in the ex vivo response.

CDR3 size: 15 residues. CDR1 and CDR2 (germline): KGHDR, SFDVKD. Trimming pared 4 bases from V and 4 bases from J, leaving 12 bases between. TCRdb redid the calling of the reads with MiXCR, one entry per CDR3 protein. The sample carries about half a million distinct CDR3 sequences, 30% to 35% recorded once. Remarks on this clonotype: Its antigen is unknown.

This material consisted of cultured PBMCs, taken from culture after CMV antigen stimulation. The genes are TRBV24-1 and TRBJ2-2; D not certain. The receptor comes from a human donor in good health (CMV status not recorded). Some clones in this sample may be carry-over from other donors' samples. CDR3 sequence reads: CATSETGPITGELFF. CDR3 DNA: TGTGCCACCAGTGAGACCGGCCCTATCACCGGGGAGCTGTTTTTT.